The entry below describes one TCR beta chain. What it recognizes is unknown. These data belong to a study of long-term antiretroviral therapy in people with HIV. Findings and caveats of the study: CDR3 lengths in HIV samples spanned a narrower range than controls.

The germline gives CDR1 SEHNR, CDR2 FQNEAQ (reference sequence). The CDR3 length is 13 residues. V lost 7 bases and J 3 bases, leaving 12 bases between the germline ends. A v3.0 immunoSEQ assay was performed at survey level. Libraries were prepared by immunoSEQ multiplex PCR; TCRdb keeps only in-frame clonotypes and omits some of them. The repertoire holds tens of thousands of clones, with around 85% as singletons. Each participant with HIV received care in the United States. The receptor was derived from a man between 35 and 55 years old with HIV. The specimen comprised unsorted PBMCs, sampled 3 years after starting antiretroviral therapy. The chain is built from TRBV7-9 and TRBJ1-1; no firm D call. This CDR3 reads CASTPPLDTEAFF. CDR3 nucleotide sequence: TGTGCCAGCACCCCTCCCCTCGACACTGAAGCTTTCTTT.